The text below deals with one T cell receptor (beta chain). The antigen it binds to is not known. This sample is part of a study of monozygotic twins with inflammatory bowel disease (dated by TCRdb to about 2019). Study-level background: The full study comprised 30 or so monozygotic twin pairs: nine German pairs (four IBD-concordant, five IBD-discordant) and 19 IBD-discordant Danish pairs. Disease-associated traits were sought mainly through comparisons between IBD patients and their genetically identical healthy co-twins within discordant pairs. Each individual had, on average, about 151 000 unique TCRalpha sequences and 181 000 unique TCRbeta sequences available for analysis.

The germline V gene supplies CDR1 MDHEN and CDR2 SYDVKM. The CDR3, from cysteine to phenylalanine, totals 14 residues. No DNA accompanies this entry. From each donor, a roughly 2.5 ml peripheral blood sample was collected into PAXgene tubes and stored at -80 degrees C. Total RNA was isolated from whole blood with the PAXgene blood miRNA kit on an automated QIAcube, without T cell sorting. Peripheral blood from monozygotic twin pairs who were concordant or discordant for inflammatory bowel disease underwent deep TCRalpha and TCRbeta repertoire profiling using unique molecular barcoding. Smoking habits were recorded for all twin pairs, and individuals were classified as current, former or never smokers. Library creation used 5' RACE. The input for every TCR library was approximately 3,500 ng of total RNA. For each sample, cDNA synthesis was carried out in eight separate reactions using SMARTScribe reverse transcriptase. Unique molecular identifiers containing a 6-nucleotide sample barcode were introduced through template switching during cDNA synthesis. TCRalpha and TCRbeta cDNA was amplified in two nested PCRs of roughly 17 and 9 cycles, and bead purification was carried out after each PCR. Before amplification, the cDNA was treated with uracil DNA-glycosylase and purified using the QIAquick PCR purification kit. In the second PCR, Illumina TruSeq-compatible adapters and sample-specific barcodes were added. TapeStation and Qubit were used to check library quality and concentration, and roughly 4.6 ng of each library was pooled. The pooled libraries were sequenced with 2 x 100 bp reads and custom sequencing primers on an Illumina HiSeq2500 single-index Rapid Run. The authors processed their data as follows. MiGEC version 1.2.6 was used for UMI-based consensus assembly, which corrected PCR and sequencing errors. MiXCR version 2.1.1 was used to carry out V(D)J alignment, clonotype assembly and CDR3 extraction. To normalise gene usage, clonotype sharing and MAIT/NKT TCR abundance, the analysis used the top 1000, 10 000 and 20 000 clonotypes per sample. Diversity was computed as the inverse Simpson index with the vegan R package after downsampling to 27 000 UMIs. Paired Mann-Whitney U tests were applied to discordant twin pairs, and Benjamini-Hochberg correction was used for multiple testing. TCRdb reprocessed the reads and provides one entry for every CDR3 protein sequence; no DNA is given. TCRdb's processing, not the authors' own work, is the source of the V and J calls. This sample's table has entries for about 160,000 distinct CDR3 sequences. The ten top clones hold 2.4% of the sample.

General conclusions and limits of the study: No single strong signal or clonotype linked to IBD turned up in the results, so the idea that one exists was not supported. A decrease in TCRbeta repertoire diversity, as measured by inverse Simpson index, was observed in IBD patients compared with their healthy co-twins. Different T cell subtypes could not be distinguished in the analysis. Because patients received different immunosuppressive treatments, the repertoires may have picked up extra background noise and variability between individuals. Fewer clonotypes were shared with other individuals by IBD patients than by healthy twins, most markedly in patients showing signs of disease activity. Repertoire similarity did not differ between concordant and discordant twins, possibly due to limited statistical power.

Sequencing was carried out using blood. The rearranged segments are TRBV28 and TRBJ2-3; no DNA is available, so the TRBD2 call from TCRdb remains unchecked. The source is a human donor with ulcerative colitis or Crohn's disease, or a healthy co-twin of an affected twin (not recorded which). The CDR3: CASRMGLSTDTQYF.